This TCR beta chain was profiled in a study of Graves' ophthalmopathy and Graves' hyperthyroidism. This clonotype was detected a few times. The sequenced template was RNA, covering the TCR beta CDR3 region. First-round RT-PCR employed HTBI primers, with a second-round multiplex PCR after it. TCRdb re-called the multiplex PCR reads with MiXCR, one entry per CDR3 protein. The repertoire consists of more than 300,000 distinct CDR3 sequences, with about 17% occurring once and the leading ten covering roughly 2.4%. The CDR3 is 15 residues long. The germline gives CDR1 MGHRA, CDR2 YSYEKL. V was pared by 0 bases and J by 3 bases, with 11 bases between.

The origin of this receptor is an adult woman with stable Graves' hyperthyroidism. The sequencing input was peripheral blood. J is TRBJ1-2 and V is TRBV4-1; D is ambiguous. The CDR3 nucleotides read TGCGCCAGCAGCCAAGATATTGCTACAGACTATGGCTACACCTTC. It is translated as CASSQDIATDYGYTF.